This T cell receptor beta chain appears in the sequencing data of a study of blood T cell repertoires in COVID-19. Across the whole study: The study drew acute and convalescent COVID-19 samples from the United States, Italy and Spain. In each case, the material was cDNA or gDNA derived from T cells, B-cell-depleted T cells, or PBMCs.

The CDR3 consists of 14 residues. CDR1 and CDR2 from the germline V gene are ENHRY and SYGVKD. Trimming took 4 bases from V and 5 from J; bases not matched to a gene: 5. Clones were read by immunoSEQ multiplex PCR, and TCRdb kept only the in-frame ones, dropping some. Altogether 130,000 to 150,000 clones are present, approximately 80% being singletons, with the ten largest covering over 8%. This clone was detected only once. This chain connects TRBV10-3 to TRBJ2-7, with 10 bases identical to TRBD1. The clonotype originates from a human donor in a cohort sampled during active COVID-19. Sequences were obtained from peripheral blood. CDR3 amino acids: CAISAGTGEDEQYF. In nucleotides, the CDR3 is TGTGCCATCAGTGCTGGGACAGGGGAAGACGAGCAGTACTTC.